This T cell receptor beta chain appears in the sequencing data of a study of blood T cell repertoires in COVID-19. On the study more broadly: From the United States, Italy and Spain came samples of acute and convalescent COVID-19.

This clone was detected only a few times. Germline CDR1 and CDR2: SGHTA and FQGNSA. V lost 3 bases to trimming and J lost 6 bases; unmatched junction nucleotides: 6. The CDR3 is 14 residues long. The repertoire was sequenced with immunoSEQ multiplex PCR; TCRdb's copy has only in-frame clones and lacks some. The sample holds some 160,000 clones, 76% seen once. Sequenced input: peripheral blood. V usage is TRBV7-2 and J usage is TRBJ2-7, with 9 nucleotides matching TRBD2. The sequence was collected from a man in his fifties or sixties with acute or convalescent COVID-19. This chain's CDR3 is CASSLAGGNGEQYF. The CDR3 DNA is TGTGCCAGCAGCTTGGCGGGAGGGAACGGCGAGCAGTACTTC.